The TCR beta chain described here comes from a study of T cells in localized non-small cell lung cancer. Produced via immunoSEQ multiplex PCR; TCRdb's table is partial and in-frame only. The sample holds tens of thousands of clones, 88% seen once. The germline V gene has CDR1 SGHRS and CDR2 YFSETQ. Trimming stripped 0 bases from V and 5 bases from J, with 17 bases between. The CDR3 totals 16 residues. On this clone: Its antigen is not known.

Notes on the study in general: The study found T cell clonality highest in uninvolved adjacent lung, above tumor. Density of T cells in blood, when higher, went with longer overall survival.

This specimen consisted of peripheral blood, obtained before any cancer treatment. The receptor's source is a woman aged 35-75 years with stage I squamous cell lung carcinoma. V gene TRBV5-1 combines with J gene TRBJ1-1, with D maybe TRBD1 (5 bases). The CDR3 nucleotides are TGCGCCAGCAGCTTGGGGGGGACCCAGGAGGGAACTGAAGCTTTCTTT. It encodes CASSLGGTQEGTEAFF.